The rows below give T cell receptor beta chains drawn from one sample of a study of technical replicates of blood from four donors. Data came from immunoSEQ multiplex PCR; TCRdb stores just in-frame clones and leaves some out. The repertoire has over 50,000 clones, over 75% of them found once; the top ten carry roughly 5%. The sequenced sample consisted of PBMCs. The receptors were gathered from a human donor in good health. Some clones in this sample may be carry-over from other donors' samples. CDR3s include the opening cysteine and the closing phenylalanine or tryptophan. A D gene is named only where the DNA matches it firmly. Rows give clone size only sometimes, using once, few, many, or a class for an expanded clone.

DNA: TGTGCCATCAGTGAAGGGACAGGGCGTTTCTCACCCCTCCACTTT
CDR3: CAISEGTGRFSPLHF
length: 15
V: TRBV10-3
D: TRBD1
size: -
J: TRBJ1-6

DNA: TGTGCCAGCAGCCAAGAGATGGGACTAGGGGCCTACGAGCAGTACTTC
CDR3: CASSQEMGLGAYEQYF
length: 16
V: TRBV4-2
D: TRBD2
size: once
J: TRBJ2-7

DNA: TGCGCCACCCGGCCGGGGGGCCTAACCAATGAGCAGTTCTTC
CDR3: CATRPGGLTNEQFF
length: 14
V: TRBV5-1
D: -
size: -
J: TRBJ2-1

DNA: TGTGCCATCAGCGCGAGGGGGCAGGGGCAGACCCAGTACTTC
CDR3: CAISARGQGQTQYF
length: 14
V: TRBV10-3
D: TRBD1
size: -
J: TRBJ2-5

DNA: TGTGCCAGCAGTTACTCCCAGGAGGCCCCCAATTCACCCCTCCACTTT
CDR3: CASSYSQEAPNSPLHF
length: 16
V: TRBV6-5
D: -
size: -
J: TRBJ1-6

DNA: TGCGCCAGCAGCCGATTTTCAATCCAGGGACTGGGACTCAGCGAGCAGTACTTC
CDR3: CASSRFSIQGLGLSEQYF
length: 18
V: TRBV5-1
D: -
size: -
J: TRBJ2-7

DNA: TGTGCCAGCAGCCAGATTCACCAAGAGACCCAGTACTTC
CDR3: CASSQIHQETQYF
length: 13
V: TRBV5-4
D: -
size: -
J: TRBJ2-5

DNA: TGTGCGAGCTCCGGGACAGATGGGAGCAATCAGCCCCAGCATTTT
CDR3: CASSGTDGSNQPQHF
length: 15
V: TRBV25-1
D: TRBD1
size: -
J: TRBJ1-5

DNA: TGTGCCAGCTCAGCACCAGCGACGGCTGAAGCTTTCTTT
CDR3: CASSAPATAEAFF
length: 13
V: TRBV18
D: -
size: -
J: TRBJ1-1

DNA: TGTGCCAGCAGCAGACGAGATAGCGGGAGAGACGAGCAGTACTTC
CDR3: CASSRRDSGRDEQYF
length: 15
V: TRBV7-2
D: TRBD2
size: -
J: TRBJ2-7

DNA: TGTGCCAGCAGCTTGGCCGGGGGGGCCGGAGATACGCAGTATTTT
CDR3: CASSLAGGAGDTQYF
length: 15
V: TRBV5-5
D: TRBD2
size: -
J: TRBJ2-3

DNA: TGCGCCACCAGAACTTTGGGCGCGGGAAAGGATGAAGCTTTCTTT
CDR3: CATRTLGAGKDEAFF
length: 15
V: TRBV4-3
D: -
size: -
J: TRBJ1-1

DNA: TGTGCCAGCAGCCCTCTCGTCTCTGGGGCCAACGTCCTGACTTTC
CDR3: CASSPLVSGANVLTF
length: 15
V: TRBV7-3
D: -
size: -
J: TRBJ2-6

DNA: TGTGCCAGCAGTGAAAGAGGAGGCGGGAGTTCCTACAATGAGCAGTTCTTC
CDR3: CASSERGGGSSYNEQFF
length: 17
V: TRBV2
D: TRBD2
size: -
J: TRBJ2-1

DNA: TGTGCCAGCAGTTTCTCCCCCAGGGGATGGGGAACTGAAGCTTTCTTT
CDR3: CASSFSPRGWGTEAFF
length: 16
V: TRBV27
D: -
size: -
J: TRBJ1-1

DNA: TGCGCCAGCAGCCCGAGTCTAGGGGAGCTGTTTTTT
CDR3: CASSPSLGELFF
length: 12
V: TRBV4-1
D: -
size: once
J: TRBJ2-2

DNA: TGTGCCAGCTCACAACTACAGGGGGCGATGAACACTGAAGCTTTCTTT
CDR3: CASSQLQGAMNTEAFF
length: 16
V: TRBV18
D: TRBD1
size: -
J: TRBJ1-1

DNA: TGTGCTAGTGGTTCCCCCCAGGGTTACGAGCAGTACTTC
CDR3: CASGSPQGYEQYF
length: 13
V: TRBV12-5
D: -
size: once
J: TRBJ2-7

DNA: TGTGCCAGCAGTGAGGCATGGCCTTGGACAGCCCCAGTCTTC
CDR3: CASSEAWPWTAPVF
length: 14
V: TRBV25-1
D: -
size: -
J: TRBJ2-1

DNA: TGTGCCAGCAGCCAAGGTAGCGGGGAAGAGACCCAGTACTTC
CDR3: CASSQGSGEETQYF
length: 14
V: TRBV4-2
D: TRBD2
size: -
J: TRBJ2-5

DNA: TGTGCCAGCAGTTTGAGTCGGAACACCGGGGAGCTGTTTTTT
CDR3: CASSLSRNTGELFF
length: 14
V: TRBV27
D: -
size: -
J: TRBJ2-2

DNA: TGTGCCAGCAGTTACGACGGGGGCTATGGCTACACCTTC
CDR3: CASSYDGGYGYTF
length: 13
V: TRBV6-5
D: -
size: -
J: TRBJ1-2

DNA: TGTGCCAGCAGCTTAGCGTGGGGGGACGTGACTAGCAATCAGCCCCAGCATTTT
CDR3: CASSLAWGDVTSNQPQHF
length: 18
V: TRBV7-9
D: -
size: once
J: TRBJ1-5

DNA: TGTGCCAGCAGCTGGGAGTTAGAGACCCAGTACTTC
CDR3: CASSWELETQYF
length: 12
V: TRBV5-4
D: -
size: few
J: TRBJ2-5

DNA: TGCGCCAGCAGCTTGGGCGACAGAAACAATCAGCCCCAGCATTTT
CDR3: CASSLGDRNNQPQHF
length: 15
V: TRBV5-1
D: -
size: few
J: TRBJ1-5

DNA: TGTGCCAGCAGTGGGACAGGGGGCATTCAGCCCCAGCATTTT
CDR3: CASSGTGGIQPQHF
length: 14
V: TRBV2
D: TRBD1
size: -
J: TRBJ1-5

DNA: TGTGCCAGCATTAACATTGGCGGGGCCAACGTCCTGACTTTC
CDR3: CASINIGGANVLTF
length: 14
V: TRBV6-1
D: -
size: -
J: TRBJ2-6

DNA: TGCAGCGTTGAATCAGGTGGGGCGGGAGGCTACACCTTC
CDR3: CSVESGGAGGYTF
length: 13
V: TRBV29-1
D: -
size: many
J: TRBJ1-2

DNA: TGTGCCAGTAGTATGACATCCCGGTCCCAGCATTTT
CDR3: CASSMTSRSQHF
length: 12
V: TRBV19
D: -
size: few
J: TRBJ1-5